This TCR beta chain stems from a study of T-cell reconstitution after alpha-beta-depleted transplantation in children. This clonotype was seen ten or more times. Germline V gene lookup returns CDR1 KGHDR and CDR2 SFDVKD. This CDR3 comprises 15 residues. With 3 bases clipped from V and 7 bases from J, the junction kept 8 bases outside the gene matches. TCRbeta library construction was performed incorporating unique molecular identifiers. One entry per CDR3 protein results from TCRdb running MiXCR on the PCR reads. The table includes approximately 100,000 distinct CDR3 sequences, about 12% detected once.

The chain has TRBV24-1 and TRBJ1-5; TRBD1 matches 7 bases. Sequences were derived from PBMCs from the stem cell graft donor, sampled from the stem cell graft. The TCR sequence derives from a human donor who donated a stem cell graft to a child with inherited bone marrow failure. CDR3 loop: CATSDPRQGGQPQHF. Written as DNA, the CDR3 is TGTGCCACCAGTGATCCCCGACAGGGAGGCCAGCCCCAGCATTTT.